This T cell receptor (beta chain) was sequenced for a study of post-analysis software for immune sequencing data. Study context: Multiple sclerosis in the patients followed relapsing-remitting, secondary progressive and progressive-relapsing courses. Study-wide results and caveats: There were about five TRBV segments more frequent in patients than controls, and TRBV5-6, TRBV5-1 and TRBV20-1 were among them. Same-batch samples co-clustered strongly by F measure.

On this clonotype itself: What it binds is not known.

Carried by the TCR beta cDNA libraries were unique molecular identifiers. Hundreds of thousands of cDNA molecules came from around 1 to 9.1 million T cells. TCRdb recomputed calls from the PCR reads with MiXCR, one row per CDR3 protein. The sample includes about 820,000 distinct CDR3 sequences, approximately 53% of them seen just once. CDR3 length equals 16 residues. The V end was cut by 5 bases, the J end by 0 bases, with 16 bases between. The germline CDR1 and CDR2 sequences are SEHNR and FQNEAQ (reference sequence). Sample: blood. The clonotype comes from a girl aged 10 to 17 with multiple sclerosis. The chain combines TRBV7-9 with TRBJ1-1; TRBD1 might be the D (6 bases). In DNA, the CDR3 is TGTGCCAGCAGCGCTGGGACAAATAACATGAACACTGAAGCTTTCTTT. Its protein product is CASSAGTNNMNTEAFF.